This T cell receptor beta chain emerged from a study of blood T cell repertoires in COVID-19. Background on the study: PBMCs, B-cell-depleted T cells, or T cells provided the cDNA or gDNA that made up the material.

V lost 6 bases to trimming and J lost 4 bases; unmatched junction nucleotides: 9. From germline, CDR1 is MGHDK and CDR2 SYGVNS. The CDR3 covers 14 residues. Sequencing was performed with immunoSEQ multiplex PCR; in TCRdb, only in-frame clones are kept and a portion is missing. The sample consists of 150,000 to 200,000 clones, more than 75% of them appearing once. The sequencing sample was made of peripheral blood. This chain uses TRBV25-1 with TRBJ2-7; 7 bases line up with TRBD1. This TCR was sampled from a woman aged 70-85 years with acute or convalescent COVID-19. CDR3 region: CASSQGEFSYEQYF. The CDR3 nucleotides are TGTGCCAGCAGCCAGGGGGAGTTTTCTTACGAGCAGTACTTC.